Detailed here is one T cell receptor beta chain. A much bigger clone sits one base away, suggesting this may be a read error. The protocol was immunoSEQ multiplex PCR, while the TCRdb copy is restricted to in-frame clones and leaves out a portion. The data show tens of thousands of clones, roughly 78% seen once. Germline values: CDR1 LGHDT, CDR2 YNNKEL (reference sequence). This CDR3 has 15 amino acids. V shed 11 bases and J shed 7 bases, with 23 bases lying between them. The data belong to a study of T cell responses to AZD1222 COVID-19 vaccine. The starting material was peripheral blood, obtained 28 days after the second dose of the MenACWY control vaccine. The rearrangement links TRBV3-1 (or the pseudogene TRBV3-2) to TRBJ2-2, with a tentative D call TRBD2 (7 bases). The receptor comes from an adult who received the MenACWY meningococcal vaccine as a control. Here the CDR3 reads CARCSGAGAGGELFF. The DNA for the CDR3 is TGTGCCCGCTGCTCCGGGGCGGGGGCGGGCGGGGAGCTGTTTTTT.